Here is one T cell receptor (beta chain) with its context. Its antigen is unknown. Trimming took 5 bases from V and 0 from J; bases not matched to a gene: 6. This CDR3 has 15 residues. Germline V gene lookup returns CDR1 MNHEY and CDR2 SMNVEV (reference sequence). This specimen comes from a study of T cell responses to AZD1222 COVID-19 vaccine. Study results and caveats: Targeting of unmutated variant regions was reportedly seen in nearly half of spike-specific TCRs. Scientists sampled the repertoires only once the peak T cell response had passed. Females made up more of the donors, who were largely white British, and clonal diversity may have come out too low.

Here immunoSEQ multiplex PCR was the method, and the copy in TCRdb shows in-frame clones only, minus some. This table has 150,000 to 200,000 clones, 85% to 95% appearing once. The V call is TRBV27, the J call TRBJ1-1; 7 bases agree with TRBD1. The receptor was isolated from an adult in good health. This specimen consisted of peripheral blood, obtained on day 0 of AZD1222 vaccination. CDR3 sequence reads: CASSTRTGLNTEAFF. CDR3 nucleotides: TGTGCCAGCAGTACCAGGACAGGCTTGAACACTGAAGCTTTCTTT.